The 5 T cell receptor beta chains reported below all come from one sample, sequenced in a study of T cell responses to AZD1222 COVID-19 vaccine. The method was immunoSEQ multiplex PCR; TCRdb's version includes in-frame clones alone and lacks a portion of them. The data show about 120,000 clones, roughly 93% seen once. The sequencing used peripheral blood, collected on day 0 of AZD1222 vaccination. The receptors here all came from an adult in good health.

The rearrangement links TRBV27 to TRBJ1-4; D possibly corresponds to TRBD1 (5 bases). Trimming shortened V by 5 bases and J by 12 bases, and 16 bases separated the two germline ends. This CDR3 comprises 13 residues. Germline V gene sequence: CDR1 MNHEY, CDR2 SMNVEV (reference sequence). The CDR3 loop reads CASSPSLRAQLFF. CDR3 DNA: TGTGCCAGCAGTCCCTCCCTCAGGGCCCAACTGTTTTTT.

This clone was counted a few times. V and J are TRBV9 and TRBJ1-1; TRBD1 matches 7 bases. The germline CDR1 and CDR2 sequences are SGDLS and YYNGEE. V lost 4 bases and J lost 0; bases outside the gene matches: 6. The CDR3 consists of 15 residues. Here the CDR3 reads CASSIRDSMNTEAFF. CDR3 bases: TGTGCCAGCAGCATCCGGGACAGCATGAACACTGAAGCTTTCTTT.

The chain uses TRBV9 and TRBJ2-4; D perhaps matches TRBD2 (7 bases). The CDR3 spans 19 residues. V was trimmed by 3 bases and J by 1 base, leaving 23 bases between them. CDR1 and CDR2 (germline): SGDLS, YYNGEE. The CDR3 loop reads CASSALGGRERGAKNIQYF. CDR3 bases: TGTGCCAGCAGCGCCCTGGGCGGGCGGGAGAGGGGGGCCAAAAACATTCAGTACTTC. Based on the CDR3 plus reference TRBV9 and TRBJ2-4, the full variable domain is DSGVTQTPKHLITATGQRVTLRCSPRSGDLSVYWYQQSLDQGLQFLIQYYNGEERAKGNILERFSAQQFPDLHSELNLSSLELGDSALYFCASSALGGRERGAKNIQYFGAGTRLSVL.

The chain has TRBV30 and TRBJ2-1; tentative D call: TRBD2 (5 bases). V lost 3 bases, J lost 15 bases, and 15 bases lay in between. The length of the CDR3 is 11 residues. Germline CDR1 GTSNPN, CDR2 SVGIG (reference sequence). The CDR3 bases are TGTGCCTGGAGCCAAACGGGGTCTCTGTTCTTC. Amino acids: CAWSQTGSLFF.

V usage is TRBV3-1 (or the pseudogene TRBV3-2) and J usage is TRBJ1-5, with 11 bases identical to TRBD1. Per germline, CDR1 LGHDT and CDR2 YNNKEL (reference sequence). CDR3 size: 14 residues. The V gene end was trimmed by 5 bases and the J gene end by 5 bases; junction bases not matched to a gene: 2. In DNA form, the CDR3 reads TGTGCCAGCAGCGGGACAGGGGGTGATCAGCCCCAGCATTTT. It is translated as CASSGTGGDQPQHF.